The entry below gives a single T cell receptor beta chain sequence along with its context. Its cognate antigen is unknown. These data originate in a study of cytomegalovirus exposure and HLA in healthy donors. Study results and caveats: A later analysis found common viral pathogens apparently linked to several of the most significant clusters. Reports state that TCR beta sequences accurately predicted most subjects' HLA-A and HLA-B alleles. It was about 150 TCR beta chains that were listed as cytomegalovirus-associated.

The study did not record CMV serostatus for this donor. 13 Jbeta primers and 60 Vbeta primers were used for the PCR. The protocol was immunoSEQ multiplex PCR, while the TCRdb copy is restricted to in-frame clones and leaves out a portion. The sample includes over 150,000 clones, 80% of them seen just once. The CDR3 totals 15 residues. CDR1 is SGHRS and CDR2 is YFSETQ in the germline V gene. V dropped 4 bases and J dropped 3; count of bases not matched to a gene: 3. The specimen was PBMCs. The clonotype comes from a human donor in good health. This sequence joins TRBV5-1 and TRBJ2-5, with TRBD2 matching 13 bases. The CDR3 is CASSRGTSGEETQYF. For the CDR3, the DNA is TGCGCCAGCAGCCGCGGGACTAGCGGGGAAGAGACCCAGTACTTC.